This T cell receptor beta chain was captured in a study of chemoradiotherapy in HPV16-positive cancers. Background on the study: Two HPV16-positive patients' cells yielded candidate HPV-specific clones and common motifs.

Regarding the study as a whole: HPV-specific T cells were functionally defined from only a couple of HPV16-positive patients. During treatment, candidate HPV-specific clones and E7-related motifs expanded in tumor.

To note about this clone: Antigen unknown.

Method: immunoSEQ multiplex PCR; TCRdb's copy keeps in-frame clones and lacks some. The sample yields about 14,000 clones, about 92% seen once. Samples were taken several times over chemoradiotherapy. The germline CDR1 and CDR2 sequences are MNHEY and SVGAGI. Germline trimming cut 6 bases from V and 4 bases from J; bases unmatched to any gene: 2. This CDR3 comprises 14 residues. The rearrangement links TRBV6-5 to TRBJ2-1; 11 nucleotides agree with TRBD2. The TCR originated in a human donor with HPV-associated anogenital cancer. The source material was tumor tissue, sampled from a patient who underwent chemoradiotherapy. The DNA of the CDR3 is TGTGCCAGCAGCCGACTAGCGGGGTACAATGAGCAGTTCTTC. This sequence encodes CASSRLAGYNEQFF.